The 9 T cell receptor beta chains listed next were all sequenced from one sample in a study of blood T cell repertoires in COVID-19 (dated by TCRdb to 2020 to 2022). The library was built by means of the immunoSEQ multiplex PCR assay. TCRdb retrieved this table from immuneACCESS and kept in-frame rearrangements only. Not all clones are present; in checked studies, unresolved V genes account for under half, and no reason is known for the remainder. Here the sample has around 310,000 clones; around 89% occur a single time. About 1% of the sample lies in the top ten. The sequenced sample was peripheral blood. These receptors were taken from a woman between 40 and 50 years old with COVID-19, enrolled during active disease.

V usage is TRBV6-6 and J usage is TRBJ1-1; a possible D gene is TRBD1 (6 bases). The CDR3 runs to 13 residues. V gave up 4 bases and J gave up 5 bases, with 11 bases separating them. Germline loops: CDR1 MNHNY, CDR2 SVGAGI (reference sequence). CDR3 in amino acids: CASSSPGVTEAFF. CDR3 DNA sequence: TGTGCCAGCAGTTCGCCAGGGGTAACTGAAGCTTTCTTT.

This chain links TRBV11-2 with TRBJ2-7; possible D gene TRBD1, 5 bases. The V and J ends lost 5 bases and 1 base respectively, with 9 bases between them. The CDR3 length is 13 residues. In germline, CDR1 is SGHAT, CDR2 FQNNGV. CDR3 sequence (DNA): TGTGCCAGCAGCACAAGACAGTCCTACGAGCAGTACTTC. Its translation: CASSTRQSYEQYF.

V gene TRBV4-3 combines with J gene TRBJ1-2, with TRBD1 matching 7 bases. This CDR3 is built from 14 residues. Germline CDR1 LGHNA, CDR2 YSLEER. V gave up 0 bases and J gave up 4 bases; unmatched junction bases: 2. CDR3 nucleotide sequence: TGCGCCAGCAGCCAAGACAGGGGGTTCTATGGCTACACCTTC. The encoded protein is CASSQDRGFYGYTF.

This rearrangement joins TRBV4-2 to TRBJ1-1; D possibly corresponds to TRBD1 (5 bases). V lost 1 base to trimming and J lost 4 bases, with 25 bases between them. The CDR3 has 19 residues. Germline CDR1 reads LGHNA; CDR2 reads YNFKEQ. This chain's CDR3 is CASSQGGEEVRGGSTEAFF. CDR3 sequence (DNA): TGTGCCAGCAGCCAAGGGGGAGAAGAGGTGAGGGGCGGGAGCACTGAAGCTTTCTTT.

The genes are TRBV20-1 and TRBJ1-2; D is ambiguous. CDR3 length: 11 residues. Trimming shortened V by 4 bases and J by 4 bases, and 7 bases separated the two germline ends. The V gene's germline CDR1 is DFQATT and CDR2 SNEGSKA (reference sequence). The CDR3 DNA sequence: TGCAGTGCTACAGACCGCTATGGCTACACCTTC. Its protein product is CSATDRYGYTF.

This clone was counted only a few times. Other DNA sequences in this sample translate to the same CDR3. The rearrangement joins TRBV7-2 to TRBJ1-1; no reliable D call. CDR1 and CDR2 from the germline V gene are SGHTA and FQGNSA. With 2 bases removed from V and 5 bases from J, the gap between germline ends came to 9 bases. The CDR3 runs 13 residues. CDR3 in amino acids: CASSLSGNTEAFF. The CDR3, as DNA: TGTGCCAGCAGCTTATCGGGTAATACTGAAGCTTTCTTT.

This chain joins TRBV20-1 and TRBJ1-2; D remains unclear. The CDR3 is 13 amino acids. V lost 3 bases and J lost 3, with 11 bases in between. Per germline, CDR1 DFQATT and CDR2 SNEGSKA (reference sequence). The CDR3 coding sequence is TGCAGTGCTAGTTCCCCCGCGGACTATGGCTACACCTTC. It codes for CSASSPADYGYTF.

The chain employs TRBV5-1 and TRBJ1-3; the D gene is possibly TRBD1 (5 bases). The ends were cut back, 0 bases at V and 4 bases at J, with 14 bases in the middle. The CDR3 covers 16 residues. CDR1 and CDR2 (germline): SGHRS, YFSETQ. The CDR3 coding sequence is TGCGCCAGCAGCTTGGGCTGGGGCTCGTCCGGAAACACCATATATTTT. This codes for CASSLGWGSSGNTIYF.

In DNA, the CDR3 is TGTGCCAGCAGCCCCTGGCAAGAACAAGCTTTCTTT. Translating it yields CASSPWQEQAFF. The chain employs TRBV5-4 and TRBJ1-1; unclear D gene. Germline CDR1 SGHNT, CDR2 YYREEE (reference sequence). Trimming removed 4 bases at V and 9 bases at J, with 13 bases between. The CDR3 length is 12 residues. The complete variable domain, with remaining parts taken from reference TRBV5-4 and TRBJ1-1, reads ETGVTQSPTHLIKTRGQQVTLRCSSQSGHNTVSWYQQALGQGPQFIFQYYREEENGRGNFPPRFSGLQFPNYSSELNVNALELDDSALYLCASSPWQEQAFFGQGTRLTVV.